Below are 2 T cell receptor beta chains sequenced from a single sample in a study of post-analysis software for immune sequencing data. Overall study findings and caveats: Four or five TRBV segments were more frequent in patients than controls; TRBV5-6, TRBV5-1 and TRBV20-1 belonged to this group.

What these receptors recognize is not known. cDNA libraries for TCR beta contained unique molecular identifiers. One entry per CDR3 protein results from TCRdb running MiXCR on the PCR reads. The sample holds hundreds of thousands of distinct CDR3 sequences; approximately 53% are singletons and the top ten take roughly 4.4%. Sequencing used blood. These receptors all stem from a girl between 10 and 17 years old with multiple sclerosis.

This clonotype was found a few times. The chain couples TRBV7-3 to TRBJ2-5; D not resolved. Per germline, CDR1 SGHTA and CDR2 FQGTGA. This CDR3 is built from 14 residues. V was pared by 1 base and J by 2 bases, with 8 bases between. CDR3 bases: TGTGCCAGCAGCTTAAACCCGTCTCAAGAGACCCAGTACTTC. This codes for CASSLNPSQETQYF.

The CDR3 nucleotides are TGTGCCAGCGGACTAGCGGGAGGACCCAATGAGCAGTACTTC. As protein: CASGLAGGPNEQYF. The chain links TRBV6-1 to TRBJ2-5, with 14 bases matching TRBD2. CDR3 size: 14 residues. The V gene's germline CDR1 is MNHNS and CDR2 SASEGT. J lost 11 bases, V lost 8 bases, and 10 bases had no gene match.